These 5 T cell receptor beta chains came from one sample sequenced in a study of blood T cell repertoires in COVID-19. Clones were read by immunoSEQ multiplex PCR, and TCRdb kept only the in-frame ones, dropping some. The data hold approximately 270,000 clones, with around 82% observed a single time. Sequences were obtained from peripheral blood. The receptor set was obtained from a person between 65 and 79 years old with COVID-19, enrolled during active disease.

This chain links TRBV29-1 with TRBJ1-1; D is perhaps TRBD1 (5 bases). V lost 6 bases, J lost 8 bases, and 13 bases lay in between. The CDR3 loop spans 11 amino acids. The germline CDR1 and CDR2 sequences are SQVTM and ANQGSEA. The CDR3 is CSVSPTAEAFF. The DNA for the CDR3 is TGCAGCGTCTCTCCGACAGCAGAAGCTTTCTTT. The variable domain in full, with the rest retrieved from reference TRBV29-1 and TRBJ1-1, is SAVISQKPSRDICQRGTSLTIQCQVDSQVTMMFWYRQQPGQSLTLIATANQGSEATYESGFVIDKFPISRPNLTFSTLTVSNMSPEDSSIYLCSVSPTAEAFFGQGTRLTVV.

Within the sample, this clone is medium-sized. CDR3 nucleotide sequence: TGTGCCAGCAGCCTCATAAACGGCGGGCGCGGCGAGCAGTACTTC. It codes for CASSLINGGRGEQYF. The chain carries TRBV7-6 and TRBJ2-7, with D perhaps matching TRBD2 (5 bases). The germline V gene has CDR1 SGHVS and CDR2 FNYEAQ. The V gene lost 5 bases and the J gene lost 6 bases, with 20 bases spanning the gap. The CDR3 is made up of 15 amino acids.

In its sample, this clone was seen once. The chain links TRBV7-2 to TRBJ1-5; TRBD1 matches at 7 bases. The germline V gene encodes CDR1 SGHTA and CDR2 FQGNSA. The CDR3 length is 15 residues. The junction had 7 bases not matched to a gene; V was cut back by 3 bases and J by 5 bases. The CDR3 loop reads CASSFWDSLDQPQHF. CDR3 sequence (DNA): TGTGCCAGCAGCTTTTGGGACAGTTTGGATCAGCCCCAGCATTTT.

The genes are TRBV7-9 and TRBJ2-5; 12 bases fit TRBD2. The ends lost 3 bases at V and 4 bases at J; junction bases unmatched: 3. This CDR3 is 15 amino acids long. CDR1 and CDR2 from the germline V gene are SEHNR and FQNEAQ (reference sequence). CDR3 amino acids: CASSFASGGGETQYF. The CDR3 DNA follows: TGTGCCAGCAGCTTTGCTAGCGGGGGGGGAGAGACCCAGTACTTC.

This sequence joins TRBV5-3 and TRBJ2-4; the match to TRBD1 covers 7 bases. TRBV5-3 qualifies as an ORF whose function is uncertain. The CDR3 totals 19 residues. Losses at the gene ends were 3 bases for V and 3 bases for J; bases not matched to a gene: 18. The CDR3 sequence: CARSSRQGRLNTGKNIQYF. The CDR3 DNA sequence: TGTGCCAGAAGCTCCCGACAGGGACGATTAAACACAGGCAAAAACATTCAGTACTTC.